The rows below give T cell receptor beta chains drawn from one sample of a study of OX40 agonist ivuxolimab in advanced cancers. TCRdb's table, derived via immunoSEQ multiplex PCR, lists solely in-frame clones and lacks some. In the table there are tens of thousands of clones, about 80% of which are singletons. Here the sequenced sample was CD4+ or CD8+ T cells sorted from blood, taken in a trial of the OX40 agonist ivuxolimab. The receptors were gathered from an adult with an advanced solid tumor such as melanoma, head and neck, liver or kidney cancer. The CDR3 runs from the conserved cysteine through the conserved F or W. The order of the fields is V gene, clone size, CDR3 length, J gene, D gene, CDR3 protein, CDR3 DNA. D genes are given only for firm matches. Part of the rows lack a size; the others show once, few, many or a class for expanded clones.

v_call: TRBV7-6
clone_size: NA
cdr3_length: 16
j_call: TRBJ2-1
d_call: TRBD2
cdr3_aa: CASSSQRTSGGNEQFF
cdr3_nt: TGTGCCAGCAGCTCCCAAAGGACTAGCGGGGGTAATGAGCAGTTCTTC

v_call: TRBV7-6
clone_size: NA
cdr3_length: 15
j_call: TRBJ2-1
d_call: TRBD2
cdr3_aa: CASRETSGAWGEQFF
cdr3_nt: TGTGCCAGCAGGGAGACTAGCGGGGCGTGGGGTGAGCAGTTCTTC

v_call: TRBV11-2
clone_size: NA
cdr3_length: 18
j_call: TRBJ1-6
d_call: TRBD1
cdr3_aa: CASSLSGIVQGLGSPLHF
cdr3_nt: TGTGCCAGCAGCTTATCGGGGATTGTACAGGGGCTGGGTTCACCCCTCCACTTT

v_call: TRBV19
clone_size: NA
cdr3_length: 17
j_call: TRBJ2-7
d_call: NA
cdr3_aa: CASSTRDRRIGSYEQYF
cdr3_nt: TGTGCCAGTAGTACCCGGGATAGAAGGATAGGGTCCTACGAGCAGTACTTC

v_call: TRBV5-1
clone_size: NA
cdr3_length: 14
j_call: TRBJ2-1
d_call: TRBD1
cdr3_aa: CASSLPNRGNEQFF
cdr3_nt: TGCGCCAGCAGCTTGCCGAACAGGGGAAATGAGCAGTTCTTC

v_call: TRBV6-5
clone_size: few
cdr3_length: 12
j_call: TRBJ1-2
d_call: NA
cdr3_aa: CASRSQDYGYTF
cdr3_nt: TGTGCCAGCAGGAGCCAGGATTATGGCTACACCTTC

v_call: TRBV5-4
clone_size: NA
cdr3_length: 14
j_call: TRBJ1-2
d_call: NA
cdr3_aa: CASSLAAANYGYTF
cdr3_nt: TGTGCCAGCAGCTTGGCCGCAGCGAACTATGGCTACACCTTC

v_call: TRBV7-2
clone_size: NA
cdr3_length: 13
j_call: TRBJ2-5
d_call: NA
cdr3_aa: CASSSGTTRTQYF
cdr3_nt: TGTGCCAGCAGCTCCGGGACCACCAGGACCCAGTACTTC

v_call: TRBV15
clone_size: NA
cdr3_length: 14
j_call: TRBJ1-6
d_call: NA
cdr3_aa: CATSGGRDNSPLHF
cdr3_nt: TGTGCCACCAGCGGGGGACGGGATAATTCACCCCTCCACTTT

v_call: TRBV6-6
clone_size: NA
cdr3_length: 15
j_call: TRBJ1-4
d_call: NA
cdr3_aa: CASSHIRQRHEKLFF
cdr3_nt: TGTGCCAGCAGCCACATCCGGCAGCGACACGAAAAACTGTTTTTT

v_call: TRBV9
clone_size: NA
cdr3_length: 16
j_call: TRBJ2-3
d_call: NA
cdr3_aa: CASSVGRTISTDTQYF
cdr3_nt: TGTGCCAGCAGCGTAGGAAGGACAATTAGCACAGATACGCAGTATTTT

v_call: TRBV6-1
clone_size: NA
cdr3_length: 15
j_call: TRBJ1-3
d_call: NA
cdr3_aa: CASAQTGLSGNTIYF
cdr3_nt: TGTGCCAGCGCACAAACAGGGCTCTCTGGAAACACCATATATTTT

v_call: TRBV19
clone_size: once
cdr3_length: 13
j_call: TRBJ1-2
d_call: NA
cdr3_aa: CASSTGRGYGYTF
cdr3_nt: TGTGCCAGTAGTACAGGCCGAGGATATGGCTACACCTTC

v_call: TRBV7-8
clone_size: NA
cdr3_length: 18
j_call: TRBJ2-3
d_call: NA
cdr3_aa: CASSPRPIPVPPTDTQYF
cdr3_nt: TGTGCCAGCAGTCCCAGACCGATTCCGGTTCCACCCACAGATACGCAGTATTTT

v_call: TRBV9
clone_size: NA
cdr3_length: 15
j_call: TRBJ1-4
d_call: TRBD1
cdr3_aa: CASSLTDRVREKLFF
cdr3_nt: TGTGCCAGCAGCCTCACTGACAGGGTGCGGGAAAAACTGTTTTTT

v_call: TRBV7-3
clone_size: NA
cdr3_length: 18
j_call: TRBJ2-7
d_call: TRBD2
cdr3_aa: CASSLDPQLAGGSYEQYF
cdr3_nt: TGTGCCAGCAGCTTAGACCCCCAACTAGCGGGGGGTTCCTACGAGCAGTACTTC

v_call: TRBV6-5
clone_size: NA
cdr3_length: 14
j_call: TRBJ2-4
d_call: TRBD2
cdr3_aa: CASSSGLAGDIQYF
cdr3_nt: TGTGCCAGCAGCTCGGGACTAGCGGGGGACATTCAGTACTTC

v_call: TRBV7-8
clone_size: NA
cdr3_length: 15
j_call: TRBJ1-3
d_call: TRBD1
cdr3_aa: CASSYEGAHGNTIYF
cdr3_nt: TGTGCCAGCAGCTACGAGGGGGCTCACGGAAACACCATATATTTT

v_call: TRBV7-3
clone_size: NA
cdr3_length: 14
j_call: TRBJ1-1
d_call: NA
cdr3_aa: CASSLSSGGTEAFF
cdr3_nt: TGTGCCAGCAGCTTAAGTAGTGGAGGCACTGAAGCTTTCTTT

v_call: TRBV4-3
clone_size: few
cdr3_length: 16
j_call: TRBJ1-4
d_call: NA
cdr3_aa: CASSHDGPGSGEKLFF
cdr3_nt: TGCGCCAGCAGCCACGATGGCCCAGGGAGCGGTGAAAAACTGTTTTTT

v_call: TRBV7-3
clone_size: NA
cdr3_length: 14
j_call: TRBJ2-1
d_call: NA
cdr3_aa: CASSQGWGPREQFF
cdr3_nt: TGTGCCAGCAGTCAGGGGTGGGGGCCACGGGAGCAGTTCTTC

v_call: TRBV7-9
clone_size: NA
cdr3_length: 14
j_call: TRBJ2-1
d_call: NA
cdr3_aa: CASSHYGSYNEQFF
cdr3_nt: TGTGCCAGCAGTCACTATGGGTCCTACAATGAGCAGTTCTTC

v_call: TRBV5-1
clone_size: once
cdr3_length: 16
j_call: TRBJ1-3
d_call: TRBD1
cdr3_aa: CASSLAPPGQGNTIYF
cdr3_nt: TGCGCCAGCAGCTTGGCCCCCCCGGGACAGGGAAACACCATATATTTT

v_call: TRBV27
clone_size: NA
cdr3_length: 16
j_call: TRBJ1-1
d_call: NA
cdr3_aa: CASNPSGGLINTEAFF
cdr3_nt: TGTGCCAGCAATCCCTCGGGGGGGCTAATCAACACTGAAGCTTTCTTT